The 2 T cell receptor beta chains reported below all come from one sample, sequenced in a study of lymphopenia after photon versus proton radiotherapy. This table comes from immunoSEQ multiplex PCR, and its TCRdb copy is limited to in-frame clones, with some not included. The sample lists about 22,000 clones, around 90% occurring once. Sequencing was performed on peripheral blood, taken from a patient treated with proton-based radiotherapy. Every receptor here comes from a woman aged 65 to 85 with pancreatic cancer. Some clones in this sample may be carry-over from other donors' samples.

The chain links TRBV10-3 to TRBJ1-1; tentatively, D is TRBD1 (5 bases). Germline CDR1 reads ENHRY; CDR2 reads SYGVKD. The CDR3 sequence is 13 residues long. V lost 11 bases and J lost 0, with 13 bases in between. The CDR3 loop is CASQVTMNTEAFF. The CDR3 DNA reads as TGTGCCTCACAGGTAACAATGAACACTGAAGCTTTCTTT.

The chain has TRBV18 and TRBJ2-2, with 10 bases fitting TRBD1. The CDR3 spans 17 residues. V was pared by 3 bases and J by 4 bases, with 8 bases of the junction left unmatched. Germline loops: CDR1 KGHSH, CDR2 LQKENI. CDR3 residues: CASSPIPTGGSTGELFF. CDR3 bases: TGTGCCAGCTCACCGATTCCGACAGGGGGCAGCACCGGGGAGCTGTTTTTT.